What follows is one T cell receptor (beta chain) and its context. The sample comes from a study of early T cells in non-severe SARS-CoV-2 infection. The library protocol tagged individual cDNA molecules with unique molecular identifiers. In TCRdb, the 5' RACE reads were re-called with MiXCR into one record per CDR3 protein. The sample contains about 59,000 distinct CDR3 sequences, about 13% of which appear only once. V lost 4 bases, J lost 5 bases, and 7 bases stayed unmatched. This CDR3 contains 16 residues. Germline CDR1 reads LGHNA; CDR2 reads YNFKEQ. The sample was whole blood, taken at baseline. This chain uses TRBV4-2 with TRBJ2-1; 11 nucleotides agree with TRBD2. The receptor was derived from an adult who was a healthcare worker with PCR-confirmed SARS-CoV-2 infection or an uninfected control (not recorded which). CDR3 in DNA: TGTGCCAGCAGCCGCACTAGCGGGAGACCTCACAATGAGCAGTTCTTC. Translation gives CASSRTSGRPHNEQFF.